At least ten counts were recorded for the clone carrying this T cell receptor beta chain. Its antigen is not identified. The data are from a study of T cells after yellow fever vaccination. Losses at the gene ends were 7 bases for V and 5 bases for J; bases not matched to a gene: 8. This CDR3 has 14 amino acids. Study-level points and caveats: Clones from primary vaccination mostly reappeared after the booster (roughly 95% CD4, around 90% CD8). From the bulk population, abundant clonotypes could contaminate and appear within FACS-sorted repertoires.

Each CDR3 protein gets one entry after TCRdb re-called the 5' RACE reads with MiXCR. The table lists around 320,000 distinct CDR3 sequences, under 9% of them singletons. The gene calls are TRBV12-3 or TRBV12-4 and TRBJ2-1; 7 bases line up with TRBD2. This clonotype was sampled from a man aged 18-30 years who received the YFV17D yellow fever vaccine. The input for sequencing was CD4+ T cells sorted from PBMCs, taken 5 days after the yellow fever booster vaccination. The CDR3, as DNA: TGTGCCAGCATCGCCGGGACTACCAACAATGAGCAGTTCTTC. It encodes CASIAGTTNNEQFF.